This T cell receptor beta chain derives from a study of cytomegalovirus exposure and HLA in healthy donors. Primers included in the PCR were 60 Vbeta and 13 Jbeta primers. Sequencing used immunoSEQ multiplex PCR; TCRdb keeps in-frame clones, though not all of them. The sample lists 200,000 to 250,000 clones, roughly four fifths seen once, with less than 9% in the top ten. V shed 1 base, J shed 5 bases, and the junction held 7 bases outside the gene matches. This CDR3 spans 15 amino acids. Germline V gene lookup returns CDR1 SEHNR and CDR2 FQNEAQ (reference sequence). This sequence originates from a woman aged 55-70 years in good health and CMV-seropositive. This chain links TRBV7-9 with TRBJ1-1; TRBD1 agrees at 7 bases. Sequencing was carried out using PBMCs. CDR3 in DNA: TGTGCCAGCAGCTTAGGCCAGGGGGGATGGACTGAAGCTTTCTTT. Translating gives CASSLGQGGWTEAFF.